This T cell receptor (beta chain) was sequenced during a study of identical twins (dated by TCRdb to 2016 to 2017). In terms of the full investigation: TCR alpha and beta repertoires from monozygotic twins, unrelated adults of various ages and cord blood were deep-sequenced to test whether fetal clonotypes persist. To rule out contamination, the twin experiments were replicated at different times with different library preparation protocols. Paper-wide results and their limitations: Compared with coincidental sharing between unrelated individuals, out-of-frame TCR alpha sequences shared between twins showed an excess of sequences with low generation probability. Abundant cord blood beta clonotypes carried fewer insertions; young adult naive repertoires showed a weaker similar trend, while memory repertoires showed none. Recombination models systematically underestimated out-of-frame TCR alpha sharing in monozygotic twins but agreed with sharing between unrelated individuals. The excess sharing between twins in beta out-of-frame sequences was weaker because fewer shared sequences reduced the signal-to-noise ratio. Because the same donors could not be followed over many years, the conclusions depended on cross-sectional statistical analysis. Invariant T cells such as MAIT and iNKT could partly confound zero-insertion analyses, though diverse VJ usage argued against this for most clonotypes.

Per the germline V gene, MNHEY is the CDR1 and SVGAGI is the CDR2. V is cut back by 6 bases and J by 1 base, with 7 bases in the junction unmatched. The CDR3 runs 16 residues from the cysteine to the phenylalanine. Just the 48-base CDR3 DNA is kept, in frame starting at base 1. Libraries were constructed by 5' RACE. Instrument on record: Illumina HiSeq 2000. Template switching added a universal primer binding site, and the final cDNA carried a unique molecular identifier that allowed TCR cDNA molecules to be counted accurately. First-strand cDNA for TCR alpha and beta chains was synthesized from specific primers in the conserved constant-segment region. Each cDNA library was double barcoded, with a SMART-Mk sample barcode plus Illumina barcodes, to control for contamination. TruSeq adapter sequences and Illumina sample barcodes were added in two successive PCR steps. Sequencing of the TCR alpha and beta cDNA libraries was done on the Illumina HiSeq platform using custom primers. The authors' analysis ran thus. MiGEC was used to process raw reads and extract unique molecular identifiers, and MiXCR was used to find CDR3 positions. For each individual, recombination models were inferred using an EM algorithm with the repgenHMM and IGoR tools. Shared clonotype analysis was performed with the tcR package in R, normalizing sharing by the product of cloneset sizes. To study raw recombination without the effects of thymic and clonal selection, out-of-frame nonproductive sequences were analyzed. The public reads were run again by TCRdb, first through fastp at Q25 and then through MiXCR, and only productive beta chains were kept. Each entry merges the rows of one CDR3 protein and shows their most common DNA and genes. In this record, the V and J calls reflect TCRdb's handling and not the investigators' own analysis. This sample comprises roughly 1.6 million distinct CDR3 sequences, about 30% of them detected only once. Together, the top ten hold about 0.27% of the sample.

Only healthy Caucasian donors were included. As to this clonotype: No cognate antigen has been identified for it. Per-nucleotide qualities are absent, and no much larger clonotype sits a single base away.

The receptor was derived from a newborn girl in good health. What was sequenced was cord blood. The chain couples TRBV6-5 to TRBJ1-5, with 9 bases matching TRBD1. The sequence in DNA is TGTGCCAGCAGCTCGGGACAGGGAAACAGCAATCAGCCCCAGCATTTT. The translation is CASSSGQGNSNQPQHF.